The 10 T cell receptor beta chains below were found in one sample sequenced in a study of blood T cell repertoires in COVID-19. Assay: immunoSEQ multiplex PCR; the TCRdb copy retains only in-frame clones and omits some. The sample holds about 250,000 clones, 88% seen once. Sequencing used peripheral blood. The receptors stem from a man older than 75 with acute or convalescent COVID-19.

The rearrangement joins TRBV18 to TRBJ2-7; tentatively, D is TRBD2 (6 bases). With 1 base removed from V and 1 base from J, the gap between germline ends came to 11 bases. The CDR3 runs 15 residues. The V gene's germline CDR1 is KGHSH and CDR2 LQKENI. In nucleotides, the CDR3 is TGTGCCAGCTCACCACGGGGCGGGGAATCCTACGAGCAGTACTTC. Protein product: CASSPRGGESYEQYF.

This clone was picked up one time. The CDR3 DNA sequence: TGTGCCAGCACCATCGGACTAGCGGGAGCGAATGAGCAGTTCTTC. Its protein is CASTIGLAGANEQFF. The chain links TRBV6-5 to TRBJ2-1; 13 bases are shared with TRBD2. V lost 7 bases to trimming and J lost 7 bases; unmatched junction nucleotides: 7. CDR3 length: 15 amino acids. Germline CDR1 and CDR2: MNHEY and SVGAGI.

The rearrangement links TRBV7-6 to TRBJ2-1, with TRBD1 as a possible D gene (6 bases). The CDR3 is made up of 15 amino acids. V was shortened by 1 base and J by 3 bases, with 10 bases between the two germline ends. CDR1 is SGHVS, CDR2 FNYEAQ, per germline. CDR3 in amino acids: CASSLGGGSYNEQFF. CDR3 DNA: TGTGCCAGCAGCTTAGGAGGGGGTAGCTACAATGAGCAGTTCTTC. Together with reference TRBV7-6 and TRBJ2-1, the CDR3 gives the full variable domain: GAGVSQSPRYKVTKRGQDVALRCDPISGHVSLYWYRQALGQGPEFLTYFNYEAQQDKSGLPNDRFSAERPEGSISTLTIQRTEQRDSAMYRCASSLGGGSYNEQFFGPGTRLTVL.

V is TRBV28 and J is TRBJ2-1; 7 bases agree with TRBD1. The CDR3 totals 14 residues. V was clipped by 7 bases and J by 9 bases; unmatched bases: 12. Germline V gene lookup returns CDR1 MDHEN and CDR2 SYDVKM. CDR3 sequence reads: CASTEDRVKVEQFF. CDR3 DNA sequence: TGTGCCAGCACCGAAGACAGGGTTAAGGTTGAGCAGTTCTTC.

The J gene is TRBJ1-6, the V gene TRBV18; 7 nucleotides match TRBD1. Germline V lookup: CDR1 KGHSH, CDR2 LQKENI. The CDR3 is made up of 16 amino acids. The V gene end was trimmed by 0 bases and the J gene end by 5 bases; junction bases not matched to a gene: 4. The CDR3 nucleotides read TGTGCCAGCTCACCACCCGGGACAGCTAATAATTCACCCCTCCACTTT. Protein: CASSPPGTANNSPLHF.

This sequence joins TRBV3-1 (or the pseudogene TRBV3-2) and TRBJ1-2; 8 nucleotides match TRBD1. The CDR3 totals 14 residues. Trimming cost V 5 bases and J 6 bases; bases outside gene matches: 8. Germline values: CDR1 LGHDT, CDR2 YNNKEL (reference sequence). This chain's CDR3 is CASSYRTGPDGYTF. CDR3 sequence (DNA): TGTGCCAGCAGCTACAGGACAGGGCCGGATGGCTACACCTTC.

CDR3 sequence: CASSPQLVSTGELFF. In nucleotides, the CDR3 is TGTGCCAGCAGCCCCCAACTAGTCTCCACCGGGGAGCTGTTTTTT. The V gene is TRBV3-1 (or the pseudogene TRBV3-2), the J gene TRBJ2-2; D is perhaps TRBD2 (5 bases). V was trimmed by 4 bases and J by 4 bases, leaving 13 bases between them. Germline V lookup: CDR1 LGHDT, CDR2 YNNKEL (reference sequence). There are 15 residues in the CDR3.

On this clone: Relative to the germline gene, one junction end is altered; a read error may explain this. This rearrangement joins TRBV7-2 to TRBJ2-2; TRBD2 aligns across 12 bases. Germline V gene sequence: CDR1 SGHTA, CDR2 FQGNSA. The CDR3 contains 18 residues. For the CDR3, the DNA is TGTGCCAGCAGCTTAGCGGCTAGCGGGAGGGCGAATACCGGGGAGCTGTTTTTT. Amino acid sequence: CASSLAASGRANTGELFF.

The V gene is TRBV27, the J gene TRBJ2-5, with D possibly matching TRBD2 (6 bases). Trimming removed 0 bases at V and 5 bases at J, with 13 bases between. CDR1 and CDR2 from the germline V gene are MNHEY and SMNVEV (reference sequence). This CDR3 region has 15 residues. The CDR3 loop is CASSLSVTGGETQYF. CDR3 bases: TGTGCCAGCAGTTTATCGGTTACAGGAGGGGAGACCCAGTACTTC.

Comments on this clone: Distinct nucleotide sequences in the sample also encode this CDR3. The genes are TRBV19 and TRBJ2-7; 7 nucleotides agree with TRBD1. J lost 2 bases, V lost 5 bases, and 6 bases had no gene match. This CDR3 has 14 amino acids. Germline CDR1 LNHDA, CDR2 SQIVND (reference sequence). CDR3 protein: CASSFRDSTYEQYF. DNA of the CDR3: TGTGCCAGTAGTTTCCGGGACAGCACCTACGAGCAGTACTTC. Filled out from reference TRBV19 and TRBJ2-7, the complete variable domain reads DGGITQSPKYLFRKEGQNVTLSCEQNLNHDAMYWYRQDPGQGLRLIYYSQIVNDFQKGDIAEGYSVSREKKESFPLTVTSAQKNPTAFYLCASSFRDSTYEQYFGPGTRLTVT.